This TCR beta chain was sequenced for a study of cytomegalovirus exposure and HLA in healthy donors. Points from the study as a whole: Among CMV-associated TCR beta chains, most appeared HLA-restricted in a later analysis. Analysis was carried out at a later point, and it linked a missense DCLRE1C variant to TCR beta V- and J-gene trimming. It was shown in a later analysis that HLA-associated TCR beta chains were more clonally expanded than other, equally common chains.

The PCR used 60 Vbeta and 13 Jbeta primers. Sequenced by immunoSEQ multiplex PCR; TCRdb stores in-frame clones only, minus some. The sample records around 140,000 clones, 77% being singletons. In germline, CDR1 is SGHRS, CDR2 YFSETQ. The ends were cut back, 0 bases at V and 2 bases at J, with 12 bases in the middle. The CDR3 has 15 residues. All the people who gave samples were healthy bone marrow donors. As to this clone: Antigen: not known.

Material: PBMCs. The clonotype was recovered from a woman aged 60 to 75 in good health and CMV-seronegative. This chain links TRBV5-1 with TRBJ2-7; D is perhaps TRBD1 (6 bases). The CDR3 region has the DNA TGCGCCAGCAGCTTGGAGGGCAAGGGGGCCTACGAGCAGTACTTC. Its translation is CASSLEGKGAYEQYF.